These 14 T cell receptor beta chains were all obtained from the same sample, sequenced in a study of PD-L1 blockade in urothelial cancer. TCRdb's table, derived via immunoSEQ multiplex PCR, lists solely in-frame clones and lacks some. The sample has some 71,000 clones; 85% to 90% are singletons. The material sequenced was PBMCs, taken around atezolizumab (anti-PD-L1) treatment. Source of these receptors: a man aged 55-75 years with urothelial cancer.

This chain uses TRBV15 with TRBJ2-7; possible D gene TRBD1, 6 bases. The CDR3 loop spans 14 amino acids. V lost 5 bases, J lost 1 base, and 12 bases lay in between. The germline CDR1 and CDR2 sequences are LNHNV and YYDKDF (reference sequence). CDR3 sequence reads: CATSLGGTSYEQYF. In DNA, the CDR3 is TGTGCCACCAGCTTAGGGGGTACATCCTACGAGCAGTACTTC.

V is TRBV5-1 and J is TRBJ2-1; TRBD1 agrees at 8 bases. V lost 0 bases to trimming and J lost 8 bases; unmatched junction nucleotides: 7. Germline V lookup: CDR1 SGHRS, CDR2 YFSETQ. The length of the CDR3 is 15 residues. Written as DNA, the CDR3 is TGCGCCAGCAGCTTGGATCAGGGGGCGCGGGATGAGCAGTTCTTC. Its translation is CASSLDQGARDEQFF.

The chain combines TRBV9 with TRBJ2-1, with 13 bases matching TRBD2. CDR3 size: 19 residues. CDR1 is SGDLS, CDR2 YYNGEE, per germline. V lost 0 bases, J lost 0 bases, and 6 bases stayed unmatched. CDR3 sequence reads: CASSVEITSGRGSYNEQFF. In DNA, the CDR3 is TGTGCCAGCAGCGTAGAAATCACTAGCGGGAGGGGCTCCTACAATGAGCAGTTCTTC.

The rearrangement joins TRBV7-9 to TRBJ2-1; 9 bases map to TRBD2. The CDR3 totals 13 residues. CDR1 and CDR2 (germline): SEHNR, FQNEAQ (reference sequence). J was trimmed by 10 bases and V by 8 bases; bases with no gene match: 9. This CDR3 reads CASGAREGREQFF. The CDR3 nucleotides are TGTGCCAGCGGGGCGCGGGAGGGCCGAGAGCAGTTCTTC.

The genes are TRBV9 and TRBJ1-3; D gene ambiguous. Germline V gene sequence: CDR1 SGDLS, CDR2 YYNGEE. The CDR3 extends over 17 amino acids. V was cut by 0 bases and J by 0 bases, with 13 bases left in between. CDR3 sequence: CASSVVPGRDSGNTIYF. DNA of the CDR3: TGTGCCAGCAGCGTAGTACCAGGACGGGACTCTGGAAACACCATATATTTT.

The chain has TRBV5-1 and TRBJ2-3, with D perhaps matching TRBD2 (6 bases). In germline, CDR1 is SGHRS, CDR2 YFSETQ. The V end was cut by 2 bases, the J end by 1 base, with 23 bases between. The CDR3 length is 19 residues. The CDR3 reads CASSFPFPGTLRGTDTQYF. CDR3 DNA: TGCGCCAGCAGCTTCCCCTTTCCCGGGACTCTCAGAGGCACAGATACGCAGTATTTT. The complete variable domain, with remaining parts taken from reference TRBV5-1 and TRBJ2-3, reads KAGVTQTPRYLIKTRGQQVTLSCSPISGHRSVSWYQQTPGQGLQFLFEYFSETQRNKGNFPGRFSGRQFSNSRSEMNVSTLELGDSALYLCASSFPFPGTLRGTDTQYFGPGTRLTVL.

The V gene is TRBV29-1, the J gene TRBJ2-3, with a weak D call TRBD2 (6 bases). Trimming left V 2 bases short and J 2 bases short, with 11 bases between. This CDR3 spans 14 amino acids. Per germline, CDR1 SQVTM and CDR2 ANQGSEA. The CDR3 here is CSVESGLDTDTQYF. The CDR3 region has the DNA TGCAGCGTTGAATCGGGACTGGACACAGATACGCAGTATTTT.

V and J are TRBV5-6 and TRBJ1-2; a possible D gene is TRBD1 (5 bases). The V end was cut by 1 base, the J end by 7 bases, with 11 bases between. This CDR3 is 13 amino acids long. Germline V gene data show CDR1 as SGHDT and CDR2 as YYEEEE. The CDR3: CASSLNGGSGYTF. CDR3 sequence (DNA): TGTGCCAGCAGCTTGAATGGGGGGAGTGGCTACACCTTC.

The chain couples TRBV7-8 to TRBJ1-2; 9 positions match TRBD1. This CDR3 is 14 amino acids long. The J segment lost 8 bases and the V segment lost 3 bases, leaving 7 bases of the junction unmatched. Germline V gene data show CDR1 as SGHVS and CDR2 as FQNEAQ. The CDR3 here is CASSLARTGAGYTF. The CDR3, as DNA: TGTGCCAGCAGCTTGGCCAGGACAGGGGCAGGCTACACCTTC. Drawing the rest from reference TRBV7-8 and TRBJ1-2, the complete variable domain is GAGVSQSPRYKVAKRGQDVALRCDPISGHVSLFWYQQALGQGPEFLTYFQNEAQLDKSGLPSDRFFAERPEGSVSTLKIQRTQQEDSAVYLCASSLARTGAGYTFGSGTRLTVV.

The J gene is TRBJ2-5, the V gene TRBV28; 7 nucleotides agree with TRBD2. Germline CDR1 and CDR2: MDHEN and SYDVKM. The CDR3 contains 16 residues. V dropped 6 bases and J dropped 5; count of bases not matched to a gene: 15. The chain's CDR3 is CASSFQGRAFGETQYF. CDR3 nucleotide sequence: TGTGCCAGCAGCTTTCAAGGGAGGGCTTTTGGGGAGACCCAGTACTTC.

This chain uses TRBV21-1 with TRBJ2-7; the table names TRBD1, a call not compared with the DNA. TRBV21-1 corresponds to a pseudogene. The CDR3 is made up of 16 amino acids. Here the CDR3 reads CASSTEDGDRAYEQYF. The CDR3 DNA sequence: TGTGCCAGCAGCACCGAAGACGGGGACAGGGCCTACGAGCAGTACTTC.

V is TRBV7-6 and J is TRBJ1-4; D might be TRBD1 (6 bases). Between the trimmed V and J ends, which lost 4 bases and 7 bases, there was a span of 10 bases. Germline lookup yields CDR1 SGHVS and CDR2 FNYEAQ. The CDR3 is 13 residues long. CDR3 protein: CASSWGPGEKLFF. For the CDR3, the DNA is TGTGCCAGCAGCTGGGGGCCCGGTGAAAAACTGTTTTTT.

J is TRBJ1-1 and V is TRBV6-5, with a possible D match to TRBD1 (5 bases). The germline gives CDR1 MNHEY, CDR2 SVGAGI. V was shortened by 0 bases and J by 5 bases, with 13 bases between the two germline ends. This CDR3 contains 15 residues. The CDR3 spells CASSYSGGIGTEAFF. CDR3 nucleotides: TGTGCCAGCAGTTACTCGGGGGGGATTGGGACTGAAGCTTTCTTT.

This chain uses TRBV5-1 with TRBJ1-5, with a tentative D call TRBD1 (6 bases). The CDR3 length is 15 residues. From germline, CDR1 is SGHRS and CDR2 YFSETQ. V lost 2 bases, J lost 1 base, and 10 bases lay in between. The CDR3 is CASSFAGASNQPQHF. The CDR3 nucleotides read TGCGCCAGCAGCTTCGCAGGGGCCAGCAATCAGCCCCAGCATTTT.